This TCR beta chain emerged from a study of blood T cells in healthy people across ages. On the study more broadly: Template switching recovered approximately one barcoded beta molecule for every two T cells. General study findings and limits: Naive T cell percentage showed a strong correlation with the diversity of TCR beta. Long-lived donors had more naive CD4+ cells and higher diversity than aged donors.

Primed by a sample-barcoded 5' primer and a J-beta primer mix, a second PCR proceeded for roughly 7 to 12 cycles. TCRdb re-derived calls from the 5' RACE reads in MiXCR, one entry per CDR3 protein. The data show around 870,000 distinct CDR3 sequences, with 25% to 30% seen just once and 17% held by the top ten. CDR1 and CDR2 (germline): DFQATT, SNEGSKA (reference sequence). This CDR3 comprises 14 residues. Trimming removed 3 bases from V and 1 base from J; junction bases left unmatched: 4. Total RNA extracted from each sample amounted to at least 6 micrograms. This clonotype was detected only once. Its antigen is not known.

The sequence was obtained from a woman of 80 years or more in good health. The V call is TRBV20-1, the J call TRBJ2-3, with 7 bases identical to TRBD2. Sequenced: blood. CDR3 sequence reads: CSASGRLGTDTQYF. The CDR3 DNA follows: TGCAGTGCTAGCGGGAGGCTCGGCACAGATACGCAGTATTTT.